A single sample is the source of the 19 T cell receptor beta chains below, sequenced in a study of cytomegalovirus exposure and HLA in healthy donors. PCR was performed using 60 Vbeta and 13 Jbeta primers. Sequencing was performed with immunoSEQ multiplex PCR; in TCRdb, only in-frame clones are kept and a portion is missing. This sample's table reports about 67,000 clones. Sequencing was performed on PBMCs. The receptors here all came from a woman in her thirties or forties in good health and CMV-seropositive.

The chain has TRBV7-8 and TRBJ2-5, with 9 bases that match TRBD2. Per germline, CDR1 SGHVS and CDR2 FQNEAQ. This CDR3 contains 18 residues. The V and J ends lost 0 bases and 1 base, in that order; junction bases with no gene match: 9. Here the CDR3 reads CASSLATASGTPQETQYF. The CDR3 coding sequence is TGTGCCAGCAGCTTAGCGACGGCTAGCGGGACCCCCCAAGAGACCCAGTACTTC.

The rearrangement uses TRBV19 and TRBJ2-1; unclear D gene. V lost 2 bases and J 4 bases, leaving 9 bases between the germline ends. CDR1 is LNHDA, CDR2 SQIVND, per germline (reference sequence). This CDR3 is built from 14 residues. As DNA, the CDR3 is TGTGCCAGTAGTATAAGTCAGTCTTACAATGAGCAGTTCTTC. Translated, it gives CASSISQSYNEQFF.

The genes are TRBV30 and TRBJ2-3; 9 bases fit TRBD2. The germline CDR1 and CDR2 sequences are GTSNPN and SVGIG (reference sequence). V gave up 7 bases and J gave up 1 base; unmatched junction bases: 6. The CDR3 has 14 residues. CDR3 amino acids: CASSRGGGTDTQYF. The CDR3, as DNA: TGTGCCTCTAGCCGCGGGGGGGGCACAGATACGCAGTATTTT.

V is TRBV4-3 and J is TRBJ1-1; tentative D call: TRBD1 (6 bases). V lost 3 bases to trimming and J lost 0 bases, with 14 bases between them. The CDR3 has 16 amino acids. CDR1 LGHNA and CDR2 YSLEER come from the germline V gene. CDR3 loop: CASSHYDRRMNTEAFF. The DNA of the CDR3 is TGCGCCAGCAGCCATTACGACAGGAGGATGAACACTGAAGCTTTCTTT.

CDR3 protein: CASSYAGTNTEAFF. The CDR3 region has the DNA TGTGCCAGCAGTTATGCAGGTACGAACACTGAAGCTTTCTTT. The chain is built from TRBV6-5 and TRBJ1-1; D gene ambiguous. Trimming took 3 bases from V and 1 from J, leaving 9 bases between them. The CDR3 is made up of 14 amino acids. Germline V gives CDR1 MNHEY, CDR2 SVGAGI.

The J gene is TRBJ2-3, the V gene TRBV5-6, with 9 bases aligning to TRBD1. Germline assignment: CDR1 SGHDT and CDR2 YYEEEE. This CDR3 comprises 16 residues. V lost 4 bases and J lost 2; bases outside the gene matches: 8. CDR3 coding DNA: TGTGCCAGCAGCACCGGACAGGGGATTTACACAGATACGCAGTATTTT. Translation: CASSTGQGIYTDTQYF.

The chain is built from TRBV5-1 and TRBJ2-7; D is unresolved. The CDR3 is 14 amino acids. The germline gives CDR1 SGHRS, CDR2 YFSETQ. The V gene lost 1 base and the J gene lost 2 bases, with 10 bases spanning the gap. CDR3 in amino acids: CASSLLGGTYEQYF. CDR3 in DNA: TGCGCCAGCAGCTTGCTTGGCGGAACCTACGAGCAGTACTTC.

The chain links TRBV6-1 to TRBJ2-7, with 7 bases lining up with TRBD1. This CDR3 contains 13 residues. V trimming: 10 bases; J trimming: 4 bases; junction bases outside the gene matches: 10. Germline CDR1 is MNHNS and CDR2 is SASEGT. This CDR3 reads CATNTGVVYEQYF. The CDR3 DNA reads as TGTGCCACCAATACAGGGGTGGTTTACGAGCAGTACTTC.

This sequence joins TRBV7-2 and TRBJ2-1; 7 nucleotides line up with TRBD2. Trimming took 2 bases from V and 1 from J; bases not matched to a gene: 5. The germline V gene has CDR1 SGHTA and CDR2 FQGNSA. CDR3 size: 16 residues. Here the CDR3 reads CASSLLLAISYNEQFF. CDR3 nucleotide sequence: TGTGCCAGCAGCTTACTACTAGCGATTTCCTACAATGAGCAGTTCTTC.

The CDR3 here is CASSPTGAPSYEQYF. CDR3 DNA: TGTGCCAGCTCACCAACAGGAGCCCCCTCCTACGAGCAGTACTTC. The chain is built from TRBV18 and TRBJ2-7, with D tentatively TRBD1 (5 bases). The V end was cut by 2 bases, the J end by 0 bases, with 11 bases between. Germline lookup yields CDR1 KGHSH and CDR2 LQKENI. The CDR3 runs 15 residues.

J is TRBJ1-2 and V is TRBV6-5; maybe TRBD1 (5 bases). Trimming took 5 bases from V and 2 from J, leaving 15 bases between them. Germline V CDR1 and CDR2: MNHEY, SVGAGI. The length of the CDR3 is 15 residues. The CDR3 nucleotides read TGTGCCAGCAGTCACATCCTTCAGGGAAACTATGGCTACACCTTC. It yields the protein CASSHILQGNYGYTF.

The rearrangement uses TRBV5-1 and TRBJ2-5, with a tentative D call TRBD1 (6 bases). Germline CDR1 SGHRS, CDR2 YFSETQ. Between the trimmed V and J ends, which lost 0 bases and 7 bases, there was a span of 19 bases. The length of the CDR3 is 16 residues. The CDR3 region is CASSLDRADKEATQYF. The CDR3 DNA sequence: TGCGCCAGCAGCTTGGACAGGGCTGATAAGGAGGCGACCCAGTACTTC. The whole variable domain, remainder taken from reference TRBV5-1 and TRBJ2-5, is KAGVTQTPRYLIKTRGQQVTLSCSPISGHRSVSWYQQTPGQGLQFLFEYFSETQRNKGNFPGRFSGRQFSNSRSEMNVSTLELGDSALYLCASSLDRADKEATQYFGPGTRLLVL.

V gene TRBV11-3 combines with J gene TRBJ2-1; 11 nucleotides line up with TRBD2. The V and J ends lost 3 bases and 5 bases, in that order; junction bases with no gene match: 6. The V gene's germline CDR1 is SGHNT and CDR2 YENEEA. The CDR3 length is 16 residues. CDR3 DNA: TGTGCCAGCAGCTTTTCTAGCGGGGGGTCCCACAATGAGCAGTTCTTC. Protein: CASSFSSGGSHNEQFF.

The chain joins TRBV10-1 to TRBJ2-3, with 8 positions matching TRBD2. The CDR3 is 14 amino acids. V was clipped by 4 bases and J by 6 bases; unmatched bases: 6. Germline CDR1 and CDR2: WNHNN and SYGVQD (reference sequence). CDR3 region: CASSVDGRADTQYF. The CDR3, as DNA: TGCGCCAGCAGTGTGGACGGGAGGGCCGATACGCAGTATTTT.

This chain links TRBV28 with TRBJ2-5; perhaps TRBD2 as D (6 bases). The CDR3 contains 21 residues. Per the germline V gene, CDR1 is MDHEN and CDR2 is SYDVKM. V was cut by 4 bases and J by 1 base, with 31 bases left in between. The CDR3 DNA reads as TGTGCCAGCAGTTCTTTCCGCCCCCGTCGACTAGGACCGCCATCCCAAGAGACCCAGTACTTC. Translation: CASSSFRPRRLGPPSQETQYF.

The chain carries TRBV5-6 and TRBJ2-5, with a tentative D call TRBD1 (5 bases). The germline gives CDR1 SGHDT, CDR2 YYEEEE. This CDR3 contains 16 residues. The germline V and J ends were trimmed by 7 bases and 1 base, with 20 bases remaining between them. CDR3 region: CASCFLFRQPQETQYF. The CDR3 nucleotides are TGTGCCAGCTGTTTTCTATTCAGACAGCCCCAAGAGACCCAGTACTTC.

The chain employs TRBV25-1 and TRBJ2-3, with 9 bases that match TRBD2. The germline gives CDR1 MGHDK, CDR2 SYGVNS. This CDR3 contains 16 residues. V was pared by 2 bases and J by 0 bases, with 3 bases of the junction left unmatched. CDR3 sequence: CASSEGSGRSTDTQYF. For the CDR3, the DNA is TGTGCCAGCAGTGAAGGAAGCGGGAGGAGCACAGATACGCAGTATTTT.

The chain uses TRBV12-5 and TRBJ1-5, with 11 bases fitting TRBD1. CDR3 length: 19 amino acids. CDR1 is LGHNT and CDR2 is FRNRAP in the germline V gene. Trimming took 6 bases from V and 0 from J; bases not matched to a gene: 13. Written as DNA, the CDR3 is TGTGCTAGTGGCCGGACAGGGGGCCGGTTTACAATTAGCAATCAGCCCCAGCATTTT. Encoded protein: CASGRTGGRFTISNQPQHF.

The chain combines TRBV7-3 with TRBJ2-2; 8 positions agree with TRBD2. CDR1 and CDR2 (germline): SGHTA, FQGTGA. This CDR3 is built from 16 residues. V dropped 3 bases and J dropped 2; count of bases not matched to a gene: 5. The CDR3 DNA reads TGTGCCAGCAGCTTGCGGGGGGATCCTAACACCGGGGAGCTGTTTTTT. Translated: CASSLRGDPNTGELFF.